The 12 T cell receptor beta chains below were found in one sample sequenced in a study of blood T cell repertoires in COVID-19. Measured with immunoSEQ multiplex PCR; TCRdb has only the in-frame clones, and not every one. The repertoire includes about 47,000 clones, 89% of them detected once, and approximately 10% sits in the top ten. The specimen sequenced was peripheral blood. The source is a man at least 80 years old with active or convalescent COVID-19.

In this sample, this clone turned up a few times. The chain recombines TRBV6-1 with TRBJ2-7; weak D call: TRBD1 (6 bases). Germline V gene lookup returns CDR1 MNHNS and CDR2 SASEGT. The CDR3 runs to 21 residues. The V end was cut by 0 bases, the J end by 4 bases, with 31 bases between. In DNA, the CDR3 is TGTGCCAGCAGTGAAGCGTGGGCTAAGGGGTTTTTACGGACAGCGAAATACGAGCAGTACTTC. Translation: CASSEAWAKGFLRTAKYEQYF.

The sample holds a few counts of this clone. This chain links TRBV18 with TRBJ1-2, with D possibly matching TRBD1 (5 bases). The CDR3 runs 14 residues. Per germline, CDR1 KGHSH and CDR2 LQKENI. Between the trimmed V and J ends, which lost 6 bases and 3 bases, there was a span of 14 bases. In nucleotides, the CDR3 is TGTGCCAGCTCCCCTCGTCGGGGGGACTATGGCTACACCTTC. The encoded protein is CASSPRRGDYGYTF. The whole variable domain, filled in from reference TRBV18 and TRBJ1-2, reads NAGVMQNPRHLVRRRGQEARLRCSPMKGHSHVYWYRQLPEEGLKFMVYLQKENIIDESGMPKERFSAEFPKEGPSILRIQQVVRGDSAAYFCASSPRRGDYGYTFGSGTRLTVV.

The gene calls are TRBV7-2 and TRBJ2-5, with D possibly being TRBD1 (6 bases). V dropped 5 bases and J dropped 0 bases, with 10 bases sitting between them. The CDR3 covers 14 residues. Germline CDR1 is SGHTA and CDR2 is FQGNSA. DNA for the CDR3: TGTGCCAGCAGCCCAGGACAGTACCAAGAGACCCAGTACTTC. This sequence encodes CASSPGQYQETQYF. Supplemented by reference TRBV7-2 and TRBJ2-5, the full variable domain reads GAGVSQSPSNKVTEKGKDVELRCDPISGHTALYWYRQSLGQGLEFLIYFQGNSAPDKSGLPSDRFSAERTGGSVSTLTIQRTQQEDSAVYLCASSPGQYQETQYFGPGTRLLVL.

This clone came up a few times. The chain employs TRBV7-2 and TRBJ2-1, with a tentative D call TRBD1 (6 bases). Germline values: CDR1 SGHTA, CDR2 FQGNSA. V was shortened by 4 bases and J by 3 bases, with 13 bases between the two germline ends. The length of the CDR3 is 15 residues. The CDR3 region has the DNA TGTGCCAGCAGCTCACTCCGGGACAACTACAATGAGCAGTTCTTC. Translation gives CASSSLRDNYNEQFF. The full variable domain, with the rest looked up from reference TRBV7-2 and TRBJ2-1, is GAGVSQSPSNKVTEKGKDVELRCDPISGHTALYWYRQSLGQGLEFLIYFQGNSAPDKSGLPSDRFSAERTGGSVSTLTIQRTQQEDSAVYLCASSSLRDNYNEQFFGPGTRLTVL.

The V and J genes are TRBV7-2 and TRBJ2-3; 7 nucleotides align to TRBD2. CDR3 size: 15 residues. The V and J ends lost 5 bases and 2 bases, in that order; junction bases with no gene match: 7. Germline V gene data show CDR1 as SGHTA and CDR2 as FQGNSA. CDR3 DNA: TGTGCCAGCAGCAAAGCGGGGCTGATCACAGATACGCAGTATTTT. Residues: CASSKAGLITDTQYF. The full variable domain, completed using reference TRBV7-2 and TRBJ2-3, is GAGVSQSPSNKVTEKGKDVELRCDPISGHTALYWYRQSLGQGLEFLIYFQGNSAPDKSGLPSDRFSAERTGGSVSTLTIQRTQQEDSAVYLCASSKAGLITDTQYFGPGTRLTVL.

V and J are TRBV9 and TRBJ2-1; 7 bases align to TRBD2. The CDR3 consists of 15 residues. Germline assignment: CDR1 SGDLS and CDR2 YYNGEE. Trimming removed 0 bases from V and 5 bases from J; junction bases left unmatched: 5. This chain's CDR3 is CASSVAGLENNEQFF. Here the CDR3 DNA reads TGTGCCAGCAGCGTAGCCGGACTAGAAAACAATGAGCAGTTCTTC.

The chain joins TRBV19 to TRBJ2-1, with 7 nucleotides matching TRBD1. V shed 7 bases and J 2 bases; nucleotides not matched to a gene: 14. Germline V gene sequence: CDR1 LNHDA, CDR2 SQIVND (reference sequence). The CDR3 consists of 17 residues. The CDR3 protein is CASTRDSPSLPYNEQFF. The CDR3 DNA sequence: TGTGCCAGTACCAGGGACAGTCCCTCGCTCCCCTACAATGAGCAGTTCTTC.

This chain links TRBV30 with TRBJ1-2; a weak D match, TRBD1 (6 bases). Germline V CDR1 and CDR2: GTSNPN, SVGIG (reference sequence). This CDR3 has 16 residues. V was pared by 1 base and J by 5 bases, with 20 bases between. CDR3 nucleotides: TGTGCCTGGAGTGCAACTCGACAGGCCGCCCTTTATGGCTACACCTTC. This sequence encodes CAWSATRQAALYGYTF.

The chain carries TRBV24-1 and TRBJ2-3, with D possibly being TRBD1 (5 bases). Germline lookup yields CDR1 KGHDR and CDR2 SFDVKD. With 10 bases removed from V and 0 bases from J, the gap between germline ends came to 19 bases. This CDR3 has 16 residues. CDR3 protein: CATVIPGASSTDTQYF. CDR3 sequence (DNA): TGTGCCACGGTTATCCCTGGGGCGTCTAGCACAGATACGCAGTATTTT.

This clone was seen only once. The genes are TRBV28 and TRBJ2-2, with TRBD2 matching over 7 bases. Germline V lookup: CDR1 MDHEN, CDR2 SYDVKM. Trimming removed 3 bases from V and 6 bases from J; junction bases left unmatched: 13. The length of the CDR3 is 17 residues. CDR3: CASSFILGRGLPGELFF. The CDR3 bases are TGTGCCAGCAGTTTTATCTTAGGGAGGGGCCTACCCGGGGAGCTGTTTTTT.

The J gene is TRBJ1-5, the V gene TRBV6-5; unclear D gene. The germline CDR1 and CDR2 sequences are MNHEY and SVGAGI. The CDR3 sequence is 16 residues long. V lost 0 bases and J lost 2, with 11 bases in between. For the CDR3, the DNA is TGTGCCAGCAGTTACTCTGGAGATCCTGGCAATCAGCCCCAGCATTTT. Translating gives CASSYSGDPGNQPQHF.

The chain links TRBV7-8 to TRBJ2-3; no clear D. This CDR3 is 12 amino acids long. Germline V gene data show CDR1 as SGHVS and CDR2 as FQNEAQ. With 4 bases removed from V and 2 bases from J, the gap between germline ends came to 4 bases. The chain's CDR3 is CASSYNTDTQYF. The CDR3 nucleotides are TGTGCCAGCAGCTACAACACAGATACGCAGTATTTT.